A single sample gave rise to the 17 T cell receptor beta chains below, sequenced in a study of beta chain features in type 1 diabetes. Reverse transcribing all isolated RNA meant expressed TCRB transcripts were sequenced. Produced via immunoSEQ multiplex PCR; TCRdb's table is partial and in-frame only. The sample includes around 290,000 clones, about 8% of them seen just once. Sequencing used central memory CD4+ T cells from blood. The origin of the receptors is a woman in her late teens or twenties in good health.

This clone was observed a few times. The CDR3 coding sequence is TGTGCCAGTAGTATAATGGTCGGGGCGGGAGGAGCTTTCTTT. It yields the protein CASSIMVGAGGAFF. The J gene is TRBJ1-1, the V gene TRBV19; the D gene is possibly TRBD1 (5 bases). There are 14 residues in the CDR3. The V gene lost 2 bases and the J gene lost 10 bases, with 17 bases spanning the gap. The germline gives CDR1 LNHDA, CDR2 SQIVND (reference sequence). Full variable domain (missing parts from reference TRBV19 and TRBJ1-1): DGGITQSPKYLFRKEGQNVTLSCEQNLNHDAMYWYRQDPGQGLRLIYYSQIVNDFQKGDIAEGYSVSREKKESFPLTVTSAQKNPTAFYLCASSIMVGAGGAFFGQGTRLTVV.

The rearrangement links TRBV7-2 to TRBJ2-5; a possible D gene is TRBD2 (6 bases). V lost 5 bases to trimming and J lost 3 bases, with 13 bases between them. From germline, CDR1 is SGHTA and CDR2 FQGNSA. There are 14 residues in the CDR3. Here the CDR3 DNA reads TGTGCCAGCAGCCCGACCGGGGGAGAAGAGACCCAGTACTTC. Residues: CASSPTGGEETQYF.

This clone was counted a few times. J is TRBJ1-5 and V is TRBV7-2; D uncertain. The germline V gene has CDR1 SGHTA and CDR2 FQGNSA. V dropped 0 bases and J dropped 2 bases, with 5 bases sitting between them. The CDR3 sequence is 14 residues long. CDR3 amino acids: CASSLAGRNQPQHF. The CDR3 bases are TGTGCCAGCAGCTTAGCAGGTCGCAATCAGCCCCAGCATTTT. The full variable domain, completed using reference TRBV7-2 and TRBJ1-5, is GAGVSQSPSNKVTEKGKDVELRCDPISGHTALYWYRQSLGQGLEFLIYFQGNSAPDKSGLPSDRFSAERTGGSVSTLTIQRTQQEDSAVYLCASSLAGRNQPQHFGDGTRLSIL.

This clone was recorded a few times. The chain joins TRBV6-6 to TRBJ2-3; the D gene is possibly TRBD2 (6 bases). Germline CDR1 and CDR2: MNHNY and SVGAGI (reference sequence). This CDR3 has 13 amino acids. The V gene lost 6 bases and the J gene lost 0 bases, with 7 bases spanning the gap. CDR3 region: CASREGSTDTQYF. Here the CDR3 DNA reads TGTGCCAGCAGGGAGGGTAGCACAGATACGCAGTATTTT.

The J gene is TRBJ2-5, the V gene TRBV5-5, with D perhaps being TRBD1 or TRBD2 (5 bases each). The CDR3 has 14 residues. CDR1 is SGHKS and CDR2 is YYEKEE in the germline V gene (reference sequence). Trimming took off 0 bases at V and 1 base at J, with 7 bases between the two ends. In DNA form, the CDR3 reads TGTGCCAGCAGCTTGGGGGGGTCCCAAGAGACCCAGTACTTC. Translated: CASSLGGSQETQYF.

There are a few counts of this clone. The J gene is TRBJ1-1, the V gene TRBV4-3, with D unclear. CDR1 and CDR2 (germline): LGHNA, YSLEER. The CDR3 covers 15 residues. V was clipped by 4 bases and J by 1 base, with 13 bases between them. The CDR3 DNA reads TGCGCCAGCAGCCTCACCGGCAGGACGAACACTGAAGCTTTCTTT. Translating it yields CASSLTGRTNTEAFF.

The chain combines TRBV7-9 with TRBJ2-2; D uncertain. CDR1 is SEHNR, CDR2 FQNEAQ, per germline (reference sequence). The CDR3 sequence is 12 residues long. Between the trimmed V and J ends, which lost 4 bases and 6 bases, there was a span of 6 bases. Written as DNA, the CDR3 is TGTGCCAGCAGCTACGGTCCCGGGGAGCTGTTTTTT. This gives the protein CASSYGPGELFF.

In its sample, this clone was seen many times. This chain links TRBV5-1 with TRBJ1-4, with 9 positions matching TRBD1. With 3 bases clipped from V and 4 bases from J, the junction kept 10 bases outside the gene matches. This CDR3 region has 17 residues. Germline loops: CDR1 SGHRS, CDR2 YFSETQ. This CDR3 reads CASSYGTGSRNNEKLFF. The CDR3 DNA is TGCGCCAGCAGCTACGGGACAGGGTCGCGTAATAATGAAAAACTGTTTTTT. Using reference TRBV5-1 and TRBJ1-4 for the parts outside the CDR3, the full variable domain is KAGVTQTPRYLIKTRGQQVTLSCSPISGHRSVSWYQQTPGQGLQFLFEYFSETQRNKGNFPGRFSGRQFSNSRSEMNVSTLELGDSALYLCASSYGTGSRNNEKLFFGSGTQLSVL.

This clone was counted only a few times. The rearrangement joins TRBV2 to TRBJ1-4, with 10 bases lining up with TRBD1. V was pared by 6 bases and J by 8 bases, with 9 bases of the junction left unmatched. In germline, CDR1 is SNHLY, CDR2 FYNNEI. The CDR3 sequence is 15 residues long. CDR3 sequence: CASSVRGTGVEKLFF. CDR3 bases: TGTGCCAGCAGCGTCCGAGGGACAGGGGTAGAAAAACTGTTTTTT.

The genes are TRBV11-2 and TRBJ2-7, with D tentatively TRBD2 (6 bases). CDR3 length: 14 amino acids. The germline V gene encodes CDR1 SGHAT and CDR2 FQNNGV. V lost 5 bases to trimming and J lost 2 bases, with 13 bases between them. CDR3 in DNA: TGTGCCAGCAGCGCTAACCCGGGGGCCTACGAGCAGTACGTC. This encodes CASSANPGAYEQYV.

This chain uses TRBV9 with TRBJ1-1, with a possible D match to TRBD1 (5 bases). The V and J ends lost 5 bases and 6 bases respectively, with 20 bases between them. This CDR3 contains 15 residues. Germline-derived CDR1 and CDR2 are SGDLS and YYNGEE. CDR3 sequence reads: CASSLLTSGRAEAFF. In DNA form, the CDR3 reads TGTGCCAGCAGTCTCCTCACATCGGGGCGAGCTGAAGCTTTCTTT. Supplemented by reference TRBV9 and TRBJ1-1, the full variable domain reads DSGVTQTPKHLITATGQRVTLRCSPRSGDLSVYWYQQSLDQGLQFLIQYYNGEERAKGNILERFSAQQFPDLHSELNLSSLELGDSALYFCASSLLTSGRAEAFFGQGTRLTVV.

Of note for this clone: This sample includes further DNA sequences coding for the same CDR3. This chain connects TRBV4-3 to TRBJ2-6; D is unresolved. Trimming took off 1 base at V and 0 bases at J, with 4 bases between the two ends. The germline CDR1 and CDR2 sequences are LGHNA and YSLEER. CDR3 length: 15 amino acids. CDR3 in amino acids: CASSQGSSGANVLTF. CDR3 in DNA: TGCGCCAGCAGCCAAGGATCCTCTGGGGCCAACGTCCTGACTTTC.

This chain joins TRBV7-8 and TRBJ2-1; D unresolved. V lost 1 base, J lost 1 base, and 8 bases lay in between. The CDR3 is made up of 15 amino acids. Looked up from germline, CDR1 is SGHVS and CDR2 is FQNEAQ. CDR3 DNA: TGTGCCAGCAGCTTAGGTATGTCTTCCTACAATGAGCAGTTCTTC. Its protein is CASSLGMSSYNEQFF.

This clone was detected a few times. This rearrangement joins TRBV5-1 to TRBJ1-1; maybe TRBD1 (6 bases). The CDR3 totals 15 residues. Germline values: CDR1 SGHRS, CDR2 YFSETQ. V was shortened by 2 bases and J by 1 base, with 12 bases between the two germline ends. The CDR3 here is CASSLSRTENTEAFF. The CDR3 DNA reads TGCGCCAGCAGCTTAAGCAGGACAGAGAACACTGAAGCTTTCTTT.

In its sample, this clone was seen a few times. The genes are TRBV5-6 and TRBJ2-5; a weak D match, TRBD1 (7 bases). The V end lost 4 bases, the J end lost 5 bases, and 18 bases lay between the germline ends. This CDR3 comprises 15 residues. Germline V lookup: CDR1 SGHDT, CDR2 YYEEEE. DNA for the CDR3: TGTGCCAGCAGCCCCTTCAGGGGGGCGTTGGAGACCCAGTACTTC. Protein product: CASSPFRGALETQYF.

On this clone itself: The sample holds other DNA sequences that translate to the same CDR3. The chain carries TRBV5-1 and TRBJ2-1; D may be TRBD1 or TRBD2 (5 bases each). The CDR3 spans 14 residues. Germline CDR1 and CDR2: SGHRS and YFSETQ. Trimming took 7 bases from V and 0 from J, leaving 11 bases between them. The CDR3 here is CASSSGTSYNEQFF. CDR3 DNA sequence: TGCGCCAGCTCCTCGGGGACCTCCTACAATGAGCAGTTCTTC.

The rearrangement links TRBV7-2 to TRBJ2-3; TRBD1 is a possible D gene (5 bases). The CDR3 is 14 residues long. The V end lost 3 bases, the J end lost 2 bases, and 9 bases lay between the germline ends. The germline CDR1 and CDR2 sequences are SGHTA and FQGNSA. CDR3 region: CASSFVRATDTQYF. The CDR3 DNA sequence: TGTGCCAGCAGCTTTGTCAGGGCCACAGATACGCAGTATTTT.